The text below deals with one TCR beta chain. Each cDNA got a UMI-containing oligo ligated at its 3' end. An equimolar mix of RC1.1 and RC1.2 primed the beta chain across TRBC1 and TRBC2. TCRdb passed the UMI-ligation and nested PCR reads through MiXCR, listing each CDR3 protein once. The sample includes about 32,000 distinct CDR3 sequences, 7.3% of them seen just once. A range of KT2-to-PBMC ratios was made using fixed PBMC numbers. From germline, CDR1 is MGHRA and CDR2 YSYEKL. The CDR3 totals 13 residues. Trimming took off 3 bases at V and 3 bases at J, with 6 bases between the two ends. The data stem from a study of quantifying T cell responses using KT2 cells. For the study at large: RNA was reverse transcribed with TCR alpha and beta constant-region primers. The second PCR ran as a qPCR until a predetermined fluorescence threshold was reached.

This TCR derives from a human donor. What was sequenced was PBMCs spiked with cells of the T cell clone KT2. V usage is TRBV4-1 and J usage is TRBJ1-5; the D is unclear. CDR3 residues: CASSQMTNQPQHF. As DNA, the CDR3 is TGCGCCAGCAGCCAGATGACCAATCAGCCCCAGCATTTT.